A selection of T cell receptor beta chains follows, all from one sample in a study of blood T cell repertoires in COVID-19. This table comes from immunoSEQ multiplex PCR, and its TCRdb copy is limited to in-frame clones, with some not included. The sample shows approximately 100,000 clones, 75% to 90% of them seen only once. Sequenced: peripheral blood. These receptors were collected from a man aged 45 to 65 with acute or convalescent COVID-19. Each CDR3 is given with its conserved first and last residue. The D gene is left open where the match is weak. Some rows have no size entry. The others give once, few or many, or a class for an expanded clone.

v_call	d_call	clone_size	j_call	cdr3_aa	cdr3_nt
TRBV20-1	-	-	TRBJ2-7	CSARVRDEQYF	TGCAGTGCTAGAGTCCGGGACGAGCAGTACTTC
TRBV11-3	TRBD2	-	TRBJ2-1	CASSPGGVNEQFF	TGTGCCAGCAGCCCCGGGGGGGTGAATGAGCAGTTCTTC
TRBV28	TRBD2	-	TRBJ2-7	CASSLYGRATYEQYF	TGTGCCAGCAGTTTATACGGGAGGGCAACCTACGAGCAGTACTTC
TRBV19	-	-	TRBJ1-3	CASSLTPSGGIGNTIYF	TGTGCCAGTAGCCTTACCCCTAGCGGGGGGATTGGAAACACCATATATTTT
TRBV3-1/TRBV3-2	-	-	TRBJ2-5	CASSPGKREETQYF	TGTGCCAGCAGCCCGGGTAAAAGAGAAGAGACCCAGTACTTC
TRBV6-5	-	-	TRBJ2-1	CASSLGGADYNEQFF	TGTGCCAGCAGCTTAGGGGGGGCGGACTACAATGAGCAGTTCTTC
TRBV25-1	-	-	TRBJ2-1	CASSESGVLSYNEQFF	TGTGCCAGCAGTGAAAGCGGCGTACTCTCCTACAATGAGCAGTTCTTC
TRBV2	-	-	TRBJ1-4	CASRTGERPTNEKLFF	TGTGCCAGCAGGACCGGAGAGAGACCAACTAATGAAAAACTGTTTTTT
TRBV27	TRBD1	-	TRBJ1-2	CASSVGTGTGGYTF	TGTGCCAGCAGTGTGGGGACAGGGACCGGTGGCTACACCTTC
TRBV6-6	TRBD2	-	TRBJ2-1	CASNGEGLGEQFF	TGTGCCAGCAATGGGGAGGGGTTAGGTGAGCAGTTCTTC
TRBV2	TRBD1	-	TRBJ1-2	CASSDATGVLGYTF	TGTGCCAGCAGTGACGCGACAGGGGTATTAGGCTACACCTTC
TRBV6-1	TRBD1	few	TRBJ2-7	CASSEVGQGGSYEQYF	TGTGCCAGCAGTGAAGTGGGACAGGGGGGCTCCTACGAGCAGTACTTC
TRBV28	TRBD1	-	TRBJ2-7	CASRKTGTGFGEQYF	TGTGCCAGCAGAAAGACAGGGACCGGGTTTGGGGAGCAGTACTTC
TRBV15	TRBD1	-	TRBJ1-5	CATSRDQGGLRPQHF	TGTGCCACCAGCAGAGATCAGGGGGGTTTAAGGCCCCAGCATTTT
TRBV2	TRBD1	few	TRBJ2-2	CASRPRDSGTGELFF	TGTGCCAGCAGACCACGGGACAGTGGCACCGGGGAGCTGTTTTTT
TRBV7-9	-	-	TRBJ2-5	CASSLAGGETQYF	TGTGCCAGCAGCTTAGCGGGGGGAGAGACCCAGTACTTC
TRBV10-2	-	-	TRBJ1-3	CASSESARGGNTIYF	TGCGCCAGCAGTGAGTCGGCGCGAGGGGGAAACACCATATATTTT
TRBV6-5	-	-	TRBJ2-2	CASSYSRQVVVGELFF	TGTGCCAGCAGTTACTCGCGACAGGTTGTGGTCGGGGAGCTGTTTTTT
TRBV5-1	TRBD1	-	TRBJ2-5	CASSQGTGVRETQYF	TGCGCCAGCAGCCAGGGGACAGGGGTTCGGGAGACCCAGTACTTC
TRBV5-1	-	-	TRBJ1-2	CASSGGGYGYTF	TGCGCCAGCAGTGGGGGAGGCTATGGCTACACCTTC
TRBV6-5	-	-	TRBJ2-1	CASAARGDEQFF	TGTGCCAGCGCTGCTAGAGGCGATGAGCAGTTCTTC
TRBV7-8	TRBD1	once	TRBJ1-5	CASSWGQNQPQHF	TGTGCCAGCAGCTGGGGACAGAATCAGCCCCAGCATTTT
TRBV18	TRBD1	-	TRBJ2-6	CASSLPGGDSGANVLTF	TGTGCCAGCTCACTCCCAGGGGGCGACTCTGGGGCCAACGTCCTGACTTTC
TRBV20-1	-	few	TRBJ2-7	CSGVQGYEQYF	TGCAGTGGTGTACAGGGCTACGAGCAGTACTTC
TRBV5-8	-	-	TRBJ1-4	CASSLGRVANEKLFF	TGTGCCAGCAGCTTGGGGCGGGTTGCTAATGAAAAACTGTTTTTT
TRBV5-4	TRBD2	-	TRBJ2-1	CASSLGLEPSYNEQFF	TGTGCCAGCAGCCTCGGACTAGAACCATCCTACAATGAGCAGTTCTTC
TRBV15	TRBD2	-	TRBJ2-5	CATSRAPGGRETQYF	TGTGCCACCAGCAGAGCTCCGGGAGGTAGAGAGACCCAGTACTTC
TRBV30	TRBD1	once	TRBJ1-6	CALQRQGHSPLHF	TGTGCCTTGCAAAGACAGGGACATTCACCCCTCCACTTT
TRBV9	-	-	TRBJ2-5	CASSGADQETQYF	TGTGCCAGCAGCGGAGCGGACCAAGAGACCCAGTACTTC
TRBV30	TRBD1	-	TRBJ1-5	CAWSTGTGTQPQHF	TGTGCCTGGAGTACCGGGACAGGGACCCAGCCCCAGCATTTT
TRBV7-8	TRBD2	-	TRBJ2-7	CASNRPGLAGVEQYF	TGTGCCAGCAACCGACCGGGACTAGCGGGAGTCGAGCAGTACTTC
TRBV5-6	-	-	TRBJ1-3	CASSLAGSGNTIYF	TGTGCCAGCAGCTTAGCAGGCTCTGGAAACACCATATATTTT
TRBV24-1	-	few	TRBJ1-5	CATSDWGVQPQHF	TGTGCCACCAGTGATTGGGGGGTTCAGCCCCAGCATTTT
TRBV24-1	-	-	TRBJ2-2	CATRGEGANTGELFF	TGTGCCACCCGAGGTGAGGGGGCGAACACCGGGGAGCTGTTTTTT
TRBV6-1	-	once	TRBJ2-7	CASSELRTRTGRGEQYF	TGTGCCAGCAGTGAATTGCGCACTAGAACAGGGAGAGGCGAGCAGTACTTC
TRBV12-3/TRBV12-4	TRBD2	few	TRBJ2-7	CASSERGGEQYF	TGTGCCAGCAGTGAGAGGGGAGGGGAGCAGTACTTC
TRBV10-2	-	-	TRBJ2-1	CASSEGLSLYEQFF	TGCGCCAGCAGTGAGGGACTGAGTTTATATGAGCAGTTCTTC
TRBV3-1/TRBV3-2	TRBD2	-	TRBJ2-5	CASSPLRKREGWETQYF	TGTGCCAGCAGCCCCCTCAGGAAGCGGGAGGGCTGGGAGACCCAGTACTTC
TRBV5-4	-	-	TRBJ2-5	CASSPRQAGQETQYF	TGTGCCAGCAGCCCGCGACAGGCTGGGCAAGAGACCCAGTACTTC
TRBV28	-	-	TRBJ1-5	CASSLSPSSNQPQHF	TGTGCCAGCAGTTTATCCCCGAGTAGCAATCAGCCCCAGCATTTT
TRBV7-9	-	once	TRBJ2-7	CASRSTGHSYEQYF	TGTGCCAGCAGATCCACGGGACACTCCTACGAGCAGTACTTC
TRBV29-1	TRBD1	-	TRBJ2-2	CSVGTGDTGELFF	TGCAGCGTTGGGACAGGGGACACCGGGGAGCTGTTTTTT
TRBV19	TRBD1	-	TRBJ2-2	CASSMGWTGNTGELFF	TGTGCCAGTAGTATGGGGTGGACAGGGAACACCGGGGAGCTGTTTTTT
TRBV24-1	TRBD1	-	TRBJ2-3	CATSDSSRDRGDTQYF	TGTGCCACCAGTGATTCGTCCCGGGACAGGGGGGATACGCAGTATTTT
TRBV11-3	-	-	TRBJ2-3	CASSLTLGTDTQYF	TGTGCCAGCAGCTTGACTTTAGGAACAGATACGCAGTATTTT
TRBV19	TRBD1	-	TRBJ1-4	CASSSGQYNEKLFF	TGTGCCAGTAGTTCGGGACAGTATAATGAAAAACTGTTTTTT
TRBV27	TRBD2	-	TRBJ2-3	CASSLSGGGATDTQYF	TGTGCCAGCAGTTTGTCCGGGGGAGGGGCGACAGATACGCAGTATTTT
TRBV29-1	-	-	TRBJ1-2	CSVEGRGIGYTF	TGCAGCGTTGAAGGCAGGGGAATAGGCTACACCTTC
TRBV3-1/TRBV3-2	TRBD1	-	TRBJ1-2	CASSRQGRYGYTF	TGTGCCAGCAGTCGACAGGGGCGCTATGGCTACACCTTC
TRBV19	-	-	TRBJ2-5	CASTQTVGETQYF	TGTGCCAGTACGCAGACAGTGGGGGAGACCCAGTACTTC
TRBV6-5	TRBD1	-	TRBJ2-7	CASRDRPYEQYF	TGTGCCAGCAGGGACAGGCCTTACGAGCAGTACTTC
TRBV5-6	TRBD1	-	TRBJ1-2	CASSRTGNYGYTF	TGTGCCAGCAGCCGGACAGGGAACTATGGCTACACCTTC
TRBV5-4	-	-	TRBJ1-3	CASSSQGSGNTIYF	TGTGCCAGCAGTAGTCAGGGTAGTGGAAACACCATATATTTT
TRBV5-4	-	-	TRBJ2-1	CASRAQLSYNEQFF	TGTGCCAGCAGAGCACAGCTATCCTACAATGAGCAGTTCTTC
TRBV5-1	TRBD1	few	TRBJ2-1	CASSWGQGVNEQFF	TGCGCCAGCAGCTGGGGACAGGGGGTCAATGAGCAGTTCTTC
TRBV7-2	TRBD2	-	TRBJ2-7	CASSLGLAGGWQYF	TGTGCCAGCAGCTTAGGGCTAGCGGGAGGATGGCAGTACTTC
TRBV11-3	TRBD1	-	TRBJ2-7	CASSFTGGSYEQYF	TGTGCCAGCAGCTTTACAGGGGGCTCCTACGAGCAGTACTTC
TRBV5-6	TRBD1	-	TRBJ2-5	CASSPGQGEETQYF	TGTGCCAGCAGCCCGGGACAGGGGGAGGAGACCCAGTACTTC
TRBV21-1	-	-	TRBJ1-3	CASSTRTGPRNTIYF	TGTGCCAGCAGCACGAGGACAGGGCCGAGAAACACCATATATTTT